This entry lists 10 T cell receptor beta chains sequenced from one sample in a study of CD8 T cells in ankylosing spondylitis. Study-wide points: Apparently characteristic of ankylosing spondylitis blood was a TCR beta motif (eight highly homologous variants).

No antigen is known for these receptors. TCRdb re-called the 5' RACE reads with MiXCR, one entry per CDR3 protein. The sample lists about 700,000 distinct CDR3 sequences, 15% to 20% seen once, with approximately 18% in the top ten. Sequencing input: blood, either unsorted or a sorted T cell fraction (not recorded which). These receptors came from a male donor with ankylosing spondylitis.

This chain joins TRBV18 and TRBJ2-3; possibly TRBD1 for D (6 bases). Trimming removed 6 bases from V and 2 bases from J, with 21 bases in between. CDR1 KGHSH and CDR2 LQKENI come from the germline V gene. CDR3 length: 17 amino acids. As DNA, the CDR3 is TGTGCCAGCTCCCCCGCCTTGGGGGCGGTACCCACAGATACGCAGTATTTT. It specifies CASSPALGAVPTDTQYF.

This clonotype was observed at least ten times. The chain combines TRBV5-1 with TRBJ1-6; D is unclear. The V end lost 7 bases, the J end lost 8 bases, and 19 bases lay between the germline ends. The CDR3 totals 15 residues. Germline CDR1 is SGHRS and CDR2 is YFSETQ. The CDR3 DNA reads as TGCGCCAGCCGGAGCCACACCGGGATCGATTCACCCCTCCACTTT. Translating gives CASRSHTGIDSPLHF.

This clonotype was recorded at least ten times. CDR3 amino acids: CASSLEDSTEAFF. The CDR3, as DNA: TGCGCCAGCAGCTTGGAGGACTCGACTGAAGCTTTCTTT. This chain joins TRBV5-1 and TRBJ1-1, with D uncertain. V was cut by 0 bases and J by 5 bases, with 8 bases left in between. The germline gives CDR1 SGHRS, CDR2 YFSETQ. CDR3 length equals 13 residues.

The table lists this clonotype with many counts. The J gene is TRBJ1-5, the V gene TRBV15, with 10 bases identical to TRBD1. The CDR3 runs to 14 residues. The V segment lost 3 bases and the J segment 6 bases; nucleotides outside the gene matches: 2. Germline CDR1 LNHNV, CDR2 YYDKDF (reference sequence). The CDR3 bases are TGTGCCACCAGCAGCCGGGACAGGGGTCAGCCCCAGCATTTT. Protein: CATSSRDRGQPQHF.

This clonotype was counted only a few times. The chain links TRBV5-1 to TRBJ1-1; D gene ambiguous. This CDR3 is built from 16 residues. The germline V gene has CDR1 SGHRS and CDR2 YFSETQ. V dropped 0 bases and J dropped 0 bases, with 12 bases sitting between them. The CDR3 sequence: CASSLDPGTLNTEAFF. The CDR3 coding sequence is TGCGCCAGCAGCTTGGATCCGGGTACCCTGAACACTGAAGCTTTCTTT.

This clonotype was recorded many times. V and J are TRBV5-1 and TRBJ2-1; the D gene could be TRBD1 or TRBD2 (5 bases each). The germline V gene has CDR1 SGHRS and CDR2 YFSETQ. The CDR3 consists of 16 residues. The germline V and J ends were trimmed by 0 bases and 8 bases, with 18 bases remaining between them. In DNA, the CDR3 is TGCGCCAGCAGCTTGGGTAGTTACGGGGCACGCGATGAGCAGTTCTTC. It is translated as CASSLGSYGARDEQFF.

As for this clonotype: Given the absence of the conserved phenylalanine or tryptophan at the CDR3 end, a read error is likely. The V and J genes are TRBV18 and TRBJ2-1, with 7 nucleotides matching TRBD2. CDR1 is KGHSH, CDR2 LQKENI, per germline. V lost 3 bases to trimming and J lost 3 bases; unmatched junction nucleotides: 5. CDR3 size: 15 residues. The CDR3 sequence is CASSPQRGDYNEQFL. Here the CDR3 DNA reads TGTGCCAGCTCACCTCAGCGGGGAGACTACAATGAGCAGTTCTTA.

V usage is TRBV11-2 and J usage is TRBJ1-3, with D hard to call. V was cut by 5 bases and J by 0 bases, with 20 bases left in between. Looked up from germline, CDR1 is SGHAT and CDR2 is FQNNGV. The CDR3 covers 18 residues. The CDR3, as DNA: TGTGCCAGCAGCGCGCCTCCGGGCCTCCCGAGCTCTGGAAACACCATATATTTT. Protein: CASSAPPGLPSSGNTIYF.

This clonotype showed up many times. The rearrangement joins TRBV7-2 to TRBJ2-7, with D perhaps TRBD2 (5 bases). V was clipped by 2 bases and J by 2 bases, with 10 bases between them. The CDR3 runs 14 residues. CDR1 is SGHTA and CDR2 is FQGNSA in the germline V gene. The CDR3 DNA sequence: TGTGCCAGCAGCTTAATAAGCGGAACCTACGAGCAGTACTTC. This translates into CASSLISGTYEQYF.

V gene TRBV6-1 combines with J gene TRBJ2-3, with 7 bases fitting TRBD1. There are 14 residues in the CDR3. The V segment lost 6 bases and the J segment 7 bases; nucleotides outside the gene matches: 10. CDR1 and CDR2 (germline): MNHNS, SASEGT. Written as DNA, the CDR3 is TGTGCCAGCAGCGGGACAGTCTACCTCAATACGCAGTATTTT. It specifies CASSGTVYLNTQYF.